This T cell receptor beta chain was sequenced during a study of beta chain features in type 1 diabetes. Whole-study results and caveats: Among patients, naive, central memory and Treg TCRB repertoires appeared more similar than among healthy donors. Type 1 diabetes patients showed a moderate but significant shortening of TCRB CDR3s in all four CD4+ subsets.

Germline lookup yields CDR1 SNHLY and CDR2 FYNNEI. This CDR3 comprises 12 residues. Deletions cut 5 bases from V and 1 base from J, with 2 bases between. Every isolated RNA sample was fully reverse transcribed, so sequencing captured expressed TCRB transcripts. There were around 3.5 million reads on average in the naive, central memory and regulatory T cell samples. Data came from immunoSEQ multiplex PCR; TCRdb stores just in-frame clones and leaves some out. Among about 130,000 clones, around 8.8% were seen once, and the ten largest hold around 0.75%. Each of the CD4+ naive, central memory, regulatory and stem cell-like memory populations was sorted via CD45RO/CCR7/CD25/CD127/CD95/CD27. This clone turned up a few times. Antigen: not known.

The chain uses TRBV2 and TRBJ2-2; unclear D gene. The source material was central memory CD4+ T cells from blood. The clonotype comes from a man younger than 40 with type 1 diabetes. The CDR3 DNA follows: TGTGCCAGCAGTCGGAACACCGGGGAGCTGTTTTTT. Translation: CASSRNTGELFF.